The present T cell receptor (beta chain) was sequenced within a study of OX40 agonist ivuxolimab in advanced cancers. At the level of the whole study: The costimulatory receptor OX40 (CD134) was targeted by ivuxolimab, a fully human IgG2 agonistic monoclonal antibody. The paper describes the monotherapy dose-escalation part (N of about 55 patients) of the phase I trial of ivuxolimab. Patients were allowed to have had prior anti-PD-1, anti-PD-L1 or anti-CTLA-4 therapy, and 30% to 40% of the dose-escalation patients had previously received checkpoint inhibitors. Partial responses occurred in three dose-escalation patients: two with cutaneous melanoma and one with hepatocellular carcinoma. The point of sequencing TCRbeta in the periphery was to test whether ivuxolimab changed TCR sequence diversity and drove clonal T-cell expansion. A male proportion of approximately 83% and a mean age of approximately 58 years, ranging from 23 to 79, were recorded for the dose-escalation cohort. Intravenous ivuxolimab was administered to patients every 2 weeks at six dose levels: 0.01, 0.1, 0.3, 1.5, 3 and 10 mg/kg. Of the roughly 52 dose-escalation patients, hepatocellular carcinoma was present in around 19, melanoma in approximately 15, renal cell carcinoma in 9 and head and neck cancer in 9. The full study reports these points: Which antigens the clonally expanded peripheral T cells were specific for was not determined. Low levels of normalized T-cell clonal expansion were also seen in some nonresponding patients. At doses of 0.1 to 3.0 mg/kg, clonal expansion of both CD4+ and CD8+ T cells in blood was seen between baseline and week 6. After ivuxolimab, expanded clones were on average more numerous among CD8+ T cells than among CD4+ T cells. In the 0.1-3.0 mg/kg groups, partial responders had among the lowest normalized peripheral clonal expansion, particularly in CD8+ T cells.

The trial excluded patients who had a history of autoimmune disease or were on systemic immunosuppression. Peripheral blood for TCR sequencing was collected from all dose cohorts at baseline, on cycle 4 day 1, and on cycle 7 day 1. The samples were taken from a phase I, first-in-human, multicenter, open-label dose-escalation trial of ivuxolimab. Adults with locally advanced or metastatic melanoma, renal cell, hepatocellular, or head and neck squamous cell carcinoma were enrolled in the trial. CD4+ and CD8+ T cells were sorted separately from peripheral blood before TCR sequencing. The CDR3 has 15 amino acids, counting the end cysteine and phenylalanine. Of all the DNA, just the CDR3 is kept, 45 bases in frame from base 1. The germline ends are 11 bases apart after V is trimmed by 2 bases and J by 0 bases. CDR1 and CDR2 are read off the germline V gene (reference sequence) as GTSNPN and SVGIG. To sequence the TCRbeta CDR3 region, genomic DNA was isolated from the sorted cells. The immunoSEQ Assay was used for sequencing of TCRbeta CDR3 regions. As stored in TCRdb, this immuneACCESS dataset retains in-frame rearrangements with V and J assigned. A fraction of the clones does not appear; measured against another copy, unresolved V genes explain less than half of the discrepancy, and the remainder lacks a known reason. Across this sample there are roughly 92,000 clones, with approximately 88% seen only once. The ten largest clonotypes hold about 1.3% of the sample.

As to this clone: This receptor's antigen is unknown. No per-base quality is available; no much larger clone lies one base away.

The receptor was derived from an adult with an advanced solid tumor such as melanoma, head and neck, liver or kidney cancer. The rearrangement joined TRBV30 to TRBJ1-3; a confident D gene designation cannot be given. Specimen: CD4+ or CD8+ T cells sorted from blood, collected in a trial of the OX40 agonist ivuxolimab. The base sequence is TGTGCCTGGAGTAAACAGCTCTTCTCTGGAAACACCATATATTTT. It is translated as CAWSKQLFSGNTIYF.